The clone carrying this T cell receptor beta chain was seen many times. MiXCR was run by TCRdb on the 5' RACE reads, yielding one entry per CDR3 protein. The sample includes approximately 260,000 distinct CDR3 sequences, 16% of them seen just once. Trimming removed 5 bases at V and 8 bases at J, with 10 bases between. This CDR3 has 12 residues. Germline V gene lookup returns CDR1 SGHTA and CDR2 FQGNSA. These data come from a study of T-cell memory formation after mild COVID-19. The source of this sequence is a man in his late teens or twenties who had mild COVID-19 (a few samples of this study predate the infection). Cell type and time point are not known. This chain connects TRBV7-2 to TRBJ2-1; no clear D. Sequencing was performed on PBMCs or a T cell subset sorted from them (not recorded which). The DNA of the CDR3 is TGTGCCAGCAGCCAGTCGGGTTATGAGCAGTTCTTC. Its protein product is CASSQSGYEQFF. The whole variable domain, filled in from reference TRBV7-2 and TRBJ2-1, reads GAGVSQSPSNKVTEKGKDVELRCDPISGHTALYWYRQSLGQGLEFLIYFQGNSAPDKSGLPSDRFSAERTGGSVSTLTIQRTQQEDSAVYLCASSQSGYEQFFGPGTRLTVL.